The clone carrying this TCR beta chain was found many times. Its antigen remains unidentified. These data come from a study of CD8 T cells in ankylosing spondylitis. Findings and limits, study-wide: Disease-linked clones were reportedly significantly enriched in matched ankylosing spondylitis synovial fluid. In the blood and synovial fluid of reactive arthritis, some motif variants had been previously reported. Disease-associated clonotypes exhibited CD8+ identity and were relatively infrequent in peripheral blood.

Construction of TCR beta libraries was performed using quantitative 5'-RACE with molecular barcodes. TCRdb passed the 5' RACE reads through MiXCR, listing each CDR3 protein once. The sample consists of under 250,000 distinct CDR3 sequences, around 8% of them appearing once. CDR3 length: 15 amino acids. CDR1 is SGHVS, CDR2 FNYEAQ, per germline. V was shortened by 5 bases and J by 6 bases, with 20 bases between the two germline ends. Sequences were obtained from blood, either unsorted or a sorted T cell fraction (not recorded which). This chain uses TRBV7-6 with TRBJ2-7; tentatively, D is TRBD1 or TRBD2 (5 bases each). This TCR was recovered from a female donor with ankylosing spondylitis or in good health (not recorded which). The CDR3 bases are TGTGCCAGCAGCCCCGCCCCGACGGGGCCTGGCGAGCAGTACTTC. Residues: CASSPAPTGPGEQYF.